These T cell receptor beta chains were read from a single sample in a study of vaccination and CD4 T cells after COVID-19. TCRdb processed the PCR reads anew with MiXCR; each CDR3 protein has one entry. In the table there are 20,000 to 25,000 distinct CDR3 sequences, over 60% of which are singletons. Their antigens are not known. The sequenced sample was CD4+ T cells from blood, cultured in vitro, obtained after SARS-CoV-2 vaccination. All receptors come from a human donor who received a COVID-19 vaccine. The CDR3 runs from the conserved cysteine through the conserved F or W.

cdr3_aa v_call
CAWSTTVNTEAFF TRBV30
CASSSQVWGQSTGELFF TRBV7-3
CASSKVEGTGHNQPQHF TRBV21-1
CASSYGNRGNVGYTF TRBV6-5
CAIILGHYSYEQYF TRBV10-3
CASARAYGYTF TRBV30
CASTLLRDGGATDTQYF TRBV2
CASSSAGANTGELFF TRBV7-9
CASRLSSGANVLTF TRBV2
CSVEGPGGWQETQYF TRBV29-1
CSAREGSWNEQFF TRBV20-1
CASSSNHPDTQYF TRBV6-1
CASSEVLGSTGHQPQHF TRBV6-1
CASSPEGAGGSYEQYF TRBV5-1
CASTQGSEAFF TRBV5-1
CASRRQGARKNSTDTQYF TRBV21-1
CASSFSSSYEQYF TRBV7-9
CASSYSWGDGDSPLHF TRBV6-5
CASSQVGDTQYF TRBV2
CATSRPTGGGYGYTF TRBV15
CSAEPRRGTEAFF TRBV20-1
CAWGSQETQYF TRBV30
CASSMGRGGTEAFF TRBV19
CSAELRGDTQYF TRBV20-1
CAWSGDRVNQPQHF TRBV30
CAIKEDITLTGELFF TRBV10-3
CASSTLSGDSPLHF TRBV7-9
CASSVEMVAEALHF TRBV9
CASSLSRRAIYGYTF TRBV12-3/TRBV12-4
CATSDFTGVSAFF TRBV24-1
CSARATGGQPQHF TRBV20-1
CASSDLTGGLNYGYTF TRBV2
CASSKDKGVDSPLHF TRBV21-1
CASKTGDGGYTF TRBV10-3
CASSLVGTGSRMNF TRBV7-9
CASSQTIKVGEQFF TRBV7-3